These T cell receptor beta chains were read from a single sample in a study of vaccination and CD4 T cells after COVID-19. No antigen has been assigned to these receptors. TCRdb re-derived calls from the PCR reads in MiXCR, one entry per CDR3 protein. In the table there are tens of thousands of distinct CDR3 sequences, about 41% of which are singletons. The specimen sequenced was CD4+ T cells from blood, cultured in vitro. These receptors were collected from a human donor who had recovered from COVID-19. Each CDR3 is given with its conserved first and last residue. D genes are given only for firm matches. Clone size is shown for a subset of rows, as once, few, many or a class of expanded clone.

>TRBD1|TRBV20-1|TRBJ2-1|NA
TGCAGTGCTAGTTGGACAGGGGCGGATGAGCAGTTCTTC
CSASWTGADEQFF
>NA|TRBV25-1|TRBJ2-1|NA
TGTGCCAGCAGTGGTTTAGGAGGGGTCTACAATGAGCAGTTCTTC
CASSGLGGVYNEQFF
>NA|TRBV18|TRBJ1-5|NA
TGTGCCAGCTCACCATCGGCAGGGACGGCCCAGCCCCAGCATTTT
CASSPSAGTAQPQHF
>TRBD1|TRBV5-1|TRBJ1-2|NA
TGCGCCAGCAGCCCAAGGACAGGGAATCCTAACTATGGCTACACCTTC
CASSPRTGNPNYGYTF
>NA|TRBV28|TRBJ1-5|NA
TGTGCCAGCAGGACTGCGGGGCTGTATCAGCCCCAGCATTTT
CASRTAGLYQPQHF
>TRBD2|TRBV5-1|TRBJ2-1|NA
TGCGCCAGCAGCTCTCCAACTAGCGGGGCCTACAATGAGCAGTTCTTC
CASSSPTSGAYNEQFF
>TRBD1|TRBV18|TRBJ2-7|few
TGTGCCAGCTCAAGGACCGGGACAGGGCGCGACGAGCAGTACTTC
CASSRTGTGRDEQYF
>NA|TRBV6-5|TRBJ2-3|NA
TGTGCCAGCAGTTACTCGGGGGTTGCCCCAGATACGCAGTATTTT
CASSYSGVAPDTQYF
>NA|TRBV6-1|TRBJ1-1|few
TGTGCCAGCAGCGCCAGTCAGGACACTGAAGCTTTCTTT
CASSASQDTEAFF
>NA|TRBV6-1|TRBJ1-2|few
TGTGCCAGCAATGACAGGAACTATGGCTACACCTTC
CASNDRNYGYTF
>NA|TRBV5-4|TRBJ1-1|NA
TGTGCCAGCAGCACAGAATTGAATCGGGGCACTGAAGCTTTCTTT
CASSTELNRGTEAFF
>NA|TRBV6-5|TRBJ1-6|NA
TGTGCCAGCAGTTGGCTTGTCAGGAATTCACCCCTCCACTTT
CASSWLVRNSPLHF
>NA|TRBV28|TRBJ1-5|NA
TGTGCCAGCAGTTTTGGGGGTCGCAATCAGCCCCAGCATTTT
CASSFGGRNQPQHF
>NA|TRBV7-9|TRBJ2-1|NA
TGTGCCAGCAGCACACCAGGCGTCTCCTACAATGAGCAGTTCTTC
CASSTPGVSYNEQFF
>TRBD1|TRBV6-1|TRBJ2-7|NA
TGTGCCAGCAGGAGGACAGGTCCCTACGAGCAGTACTTC
CASRRTGPYEQYF
>NA|TRBV12-3/TRBV12-4|TRBJ2-7|NA
TGTGCCAGCAGTCTCCAGGCGGGGATGAACCGGGACGGCGAGTGGGGCGAGCAGTACTTC
CASSLQAGMNRDGEWGEQYF
>TRBD2|TRBV11-3|TRBJ2-3|NA
TGTGCCAGCAGCTTATCCCGGGGACTAGCGGGATATTGGGATACGCAGTATTTT
CASSLSRGLAGYWDTQYF
>NA|TRBV15|TRBJ2-7|NA
TGTGCCACCAGCAGAGACAGCCGATCCTTCGACGAGCAGTACTTC
CATSRDSRSFDEQYF